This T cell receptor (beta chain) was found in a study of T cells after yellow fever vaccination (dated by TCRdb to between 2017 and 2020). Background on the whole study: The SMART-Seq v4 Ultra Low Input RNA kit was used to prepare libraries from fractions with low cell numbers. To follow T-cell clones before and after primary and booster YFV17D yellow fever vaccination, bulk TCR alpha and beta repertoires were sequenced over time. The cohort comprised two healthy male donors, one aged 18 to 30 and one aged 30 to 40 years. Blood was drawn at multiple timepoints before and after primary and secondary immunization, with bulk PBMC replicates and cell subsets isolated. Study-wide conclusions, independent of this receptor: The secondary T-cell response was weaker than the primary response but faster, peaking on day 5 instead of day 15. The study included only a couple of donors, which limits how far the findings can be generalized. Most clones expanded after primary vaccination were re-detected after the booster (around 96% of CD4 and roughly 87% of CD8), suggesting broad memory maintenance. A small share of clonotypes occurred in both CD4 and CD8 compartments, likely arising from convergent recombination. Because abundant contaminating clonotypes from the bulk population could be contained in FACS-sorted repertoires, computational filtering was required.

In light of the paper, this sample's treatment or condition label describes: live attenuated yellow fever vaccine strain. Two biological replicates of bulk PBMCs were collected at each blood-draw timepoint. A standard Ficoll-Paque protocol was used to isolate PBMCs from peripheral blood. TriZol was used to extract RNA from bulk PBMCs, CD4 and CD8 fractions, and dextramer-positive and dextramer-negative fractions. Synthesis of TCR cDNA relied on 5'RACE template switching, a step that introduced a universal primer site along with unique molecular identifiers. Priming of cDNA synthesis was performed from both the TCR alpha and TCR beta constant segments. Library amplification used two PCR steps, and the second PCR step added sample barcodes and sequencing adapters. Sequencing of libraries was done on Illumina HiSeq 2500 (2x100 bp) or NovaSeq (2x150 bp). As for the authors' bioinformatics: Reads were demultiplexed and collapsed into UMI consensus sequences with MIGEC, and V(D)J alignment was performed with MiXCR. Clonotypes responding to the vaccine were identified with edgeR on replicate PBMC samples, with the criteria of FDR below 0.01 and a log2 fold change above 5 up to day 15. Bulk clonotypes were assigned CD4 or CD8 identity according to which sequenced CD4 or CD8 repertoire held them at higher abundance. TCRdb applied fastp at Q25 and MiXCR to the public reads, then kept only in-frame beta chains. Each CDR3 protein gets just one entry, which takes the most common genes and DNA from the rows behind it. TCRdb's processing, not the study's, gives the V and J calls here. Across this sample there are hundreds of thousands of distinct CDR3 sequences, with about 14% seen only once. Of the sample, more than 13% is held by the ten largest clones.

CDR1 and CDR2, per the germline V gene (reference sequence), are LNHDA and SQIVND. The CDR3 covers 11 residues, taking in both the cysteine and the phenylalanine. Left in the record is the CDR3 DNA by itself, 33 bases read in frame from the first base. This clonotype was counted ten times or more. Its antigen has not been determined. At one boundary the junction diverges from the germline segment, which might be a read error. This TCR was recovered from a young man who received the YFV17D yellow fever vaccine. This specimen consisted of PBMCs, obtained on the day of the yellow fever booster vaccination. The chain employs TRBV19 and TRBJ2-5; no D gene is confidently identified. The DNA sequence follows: TGTGCCAGCAGTATCAGGGAGACCCAGTACTTC. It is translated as CASSIRETQYF. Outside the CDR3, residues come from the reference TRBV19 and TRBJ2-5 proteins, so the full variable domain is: DGGITQSPKYLFRKEGQNVTLSCEQNLNHDAMYWYRQDPGQGLRLIYYSQIVNDFQKGDIAEGYSVSREKKESFPLTVTSAQKNPTAFYLCASSIRETQYFGPGTRLLVL.